This T cell receptor (beta chain) is drawn from a study of blood T cell repertoires in COVID-19. As originally analysed: Estimation of nucleated cell counts was performed using reference gene primer amplification. Assay: immunoSEQ multiplex PCR; the TCRdb copy retains only in-frame clones and omits some. The V and J calls and the clone size are those of that table, but D and trimming were determined from the DNA. The repertoire includes fewer than 200,000 clones, 80% to 90% of them detected once, and under 2% sits in the top ten. Trimming removed 4 bases at V and 0 bases at J, with 15 bases between. CDR1 MGHRA and CDR2 YSYEKL come from the germline V gene. The CDR3 runs 16 residues.

This clonotype originated in a man younger than 30 who had recovered from COVID-19. The chain couples TRBV4-1 to TRBJ2-5, with TRBD2 as a possible D gene (6 bases). The sample comprised peripheral blood. CDR3 sequence reads: CASSRGSGGYQETQYF. The CDR3 nucleotides are TGCGCCAGCAGCCGAGGTAGCGGAGGGTACCAAGAGACCCAGTACTTC.